The 24 T cell receptor beta chains given below trace back to one sample, sequenced in a study of T cells after yellow fever vaccination. Using its own MiXCR run on the 5' RACE reads, TCRdb lists one record per CDR3 protein. This sample has approximately 550,000 distinct CDR3 sequences, with under 25% found just once. The sequencing used PBMCs, collected 15 days after the yellow fever booster vaccination. Receptors were obtained from a man younger than 40 who received the YFV17D yellow fever vaccine.

This clonotype was counted between two and nine times. This rearrangement joins TRBV12-3 or TRBV12-4 to TRBJ2-1; TRBD2 agrees at 8 bases. J lost 0 bases, V lost 4 bases, and 5 bases had no gene match. The CDR3 is 16 residues long. The chain's CDR3 is CASSSPSGSSYNEQFF. CDR3 nucleotides: TGTGCCAGCAGTTCTCCAAGCGGGAGCTCCTACAATGAGCAGTTCTTC.

The CDR3 nucleotides are TGCAGTGCTAGAGATTCGGCAGACGAGCAGTACTTC. Protein: CSARDSADEQYF. The genes are TRBV20-1 and TRBJ2-7; D remains unclear. CDR3 length: 12 amino acids. Trimming cost V 0 bases and J 5 bases, with 8 bases left between them. In germline, CDR1 is DFQATT, CDR2 SNEGSKA (reference sequence).

The chain has TRBV6-1 and TRBJ2-1; D unclear. The CDR3 totals 15 residues. The germline V gene has CDR1 MNHNS and CDR2 SASEGT. Trimming removed 4 bases from V and 8 bases from J, with 18 bases in between. The chain's CDR3 is CASSARVRPEYEQFF. CDR3 DNA sequence: TGTGCCAGCAGTGCCCGAGTCAGGCCAGAATATGAGCAGTTCTTC.

This clonotype was counted a few times. The chain uses TRBV12-3 or TRBV12-4 and TRBJ1-5; possibly TRBD1 for D (5 bases). This CDR3 has 13 amino acids. V shed 1 base and J shed 5 bases, with 6 bases lying between them. The CDR3 DNA follows: TGTGCCAGCAGTTTAGGGGGCCATCAGCCCCAGCATTTT. Protein sequence: CASSLGGHQPQHF.

This clonotype showed up just a few times. This sequence joins TRBV10-3 and TRBJ1-5; possible D gene TRBD1, 6 bases. V dropped 3 bases and J dropped 2 bases, with 8 bases sitting between them. CDR1 and CDR2 (germline): ENHRY, SYGVKD. CDR3 length equals 14 residues. CDR3 loop: CAISDGGRNQPQHF. CDR3 sequence (DNA): TGTGCCATCAGTGACGGGGGCCGCAATCAGCCCCAGCATTTT.

The chain is built from TRBV7-9 and TRBJ2-7; weak D call: TRBD1 (5 bases). The CDR3 extends over 15 amino acids. Per the germline V gene, CDR1 is SEHNR and CDR2 is FQNEAQ (reference sequence). The ends were cut back, 1 base at V and 5 bases at J, with 15 bases in the middle. In DNA, the CDR3 is TGTGCCAGCAGCTTAGAAGGTGCAGGGTCCCACGAGCAGTACTTC. Its protein is CASSLEGAGSHEQYF.

This clonotype turned up a few times. V is TRBV24-1 and J is TRBJ2-3; TRBD2 matches at 10 bases. Trimming cost V 3 bases and J 2 bases; bases outside gene matches: 4. Germline values: CDR1 KGHDR, CDR2 SFDVKD. The CDR3 totals 16 residues. The CDR3 DNA follows: TGTGCCACCAGTGATGGAGCGGGAGGGTACACAGATACGCAGTATTTT. Amino acids: CATSDGAGGYTDTQYF.

The gene calls are TRBV30 and TRBJ2-6, with D hard to call. CDR3 length: 16 residues. In germline, CDR1 is GTSNPN, CDR2 SVGIG (reference sequence). CDR3 DNA: TGTGCTAACCCTCGACGGACCGGCTCTGGGGCCAACGTCCTGACTTTC. Translated, it gives CANPRRTGSGANVLTF.

This clonotype was seen at least ten times. The chain is built from TRBV7-9 and TRBJ2-7; TRBD2 matches 7 bases. Germline CDR1 SEHNR, CDR2 FQNEAQ (reference sequence). Trimming took 5 bases from V and 3 from J; bases not matched to a gene: 16. CDR3 length: 17 residues. The CDR3 DNA reads TGTGCCAGCAGCGAAACTAGCGAGAGGCCCGGGGGCTACGAGCAGTACTTC. It specifies CASSETSERPGGYEQYF.

The chain carries TRBV7-9 and TRBJ1-2, with D perhaps TRBD1 (6 bases). This CDR3 has 11 residues. Germline CDR1 reads SEHNR; CDR2 reads FQNEAQ (reference sequence). The germline V and J ends were trimmed by 5 bases and 7 bases, with 8 bases remaining between them. The CDR3 sequence: CASSADSGYTF. The CDR3 region has the DNA TGTGCCAGCAGCGCGGACAGTGGCTACACCTTC.

This clonotype occurred once. This chain uses TRBV5-1 with TRBJ2-7; D call uncertain. The CDR3 runs to 15 residues. V was trimmed by 4 bases and J by 3 bases, leaving 17 bases between them. Germline CDR1 reads SGHRS; CDR2 reads YFSETQ. The CDR3 loop reads CASSKTFQPRYEQYF. The CDR3 bases are TGCGCCAGCAGCAAGACTTTTCAACCTCGCTACGAGCAGTACTTC.

The chain is built from TRBV7-2 and TRBJ1-5; D is ambiguous. There are 16 residues in the CDR3. Germline CDR1 SGHTA, CDR2 FQGNSA. Deletions cut 2 bases from V and 3 bases from J, with 14 bases between. CDR3: CASSLTANSLNQPQHF. In nucleotides, the CDR3 is TGTGCCAGCAGCTTAACGGCCAACAGTCTCAATCAGCCCCAGCATTTT. Looking up the rest from reference TRBV7-2 and TRBJ1-5 gives the full variable domain: GAGVSQSPSNKVTEKGKDVELRCDPISGHTALYWYRQSLGQGLEFLIYFQGNSAPDKSGLPSDRFSAERTGGSVSTLTIQRTQQEDSAVYLCASSLTANSLNQPQHFGDGTRLSIL.

This clonotype was detected a few times. The CDR3, as DNA: TGCGCCAGCAGCCAAGACCAACTGACAGATACGCAGTATTTT. Its translation: CASSQDQLTDTQYF. The rearrangement uses TRBV4-3 and TRBJ2-3; D is unclear. V shed 0 bases and J shed 3 bases, with 7 bases lying between them. The CDR3 has 14 amino acids. Germline V gives CDR1 LGHNA, CDR2 YSLEER.

This clonotype was seen a few times. This chain connects TRBV20-1 to TRBJ2-1; no definite D call. V lost 5 bases and J 5 bases, leaving 16 bases between the germline ends. The germline CDR1 and CDR2 sequences are DFQATT and SNEGSKA (reference sequence). The CDR3 extends over 14 amino acids. The CDR3 DNA reads TGCAGTGCTGACCTCGAGTACCACCACAATGAGCAGTTCTTC. Protein product: CSADLEYHHNEQFF.

V usage is TRBV28 and J usage is TRBJ2-7, with D possibly being TRBD1 (7 bases). CDR3 size: 16 residues. Trimming took off 6 bases at V and 5 bases at J, with 23 bases between the two ends. The germline gives CDR1 MDHEN, CDR2 SYDVKM. The CDR3 DNA reads as TGTGCCAGCAGCGACCCAGGGGGGATACCCCTTCACGAGCAGTACTTC. Translation gives CASSDPGGIPLHEQYF.

CDR3 region: CASSIEGPQYF. CDR3 nucleotides: TGTGCCAGCAGCATAGAGGGACCGCAGTATTTT. The gene calls are TRBV7-2 and TRBJ2-3; D may match TRBD1 or TRBD2 (5 bases each). Trimming left V 5 bases short and J 10 bases short, with 10 bases between. The CDR3 runs to 11 residues. CDR1 and CDR2 from the germline V gene are SGHTA and FQGNSA. Using reference TRBV7-2 and TRBJ2-3 for the parts outside the CDR3, the full variable domain is GAGVSQSPSNKVTEKGKDVELRCDPISGHTALYWYRQSLGQGLEFLIYFQGNSAPDKSGLPSDRFSAERTGGSVSTLTIQRTQQEDSAVYLCASSIEGPQYFGPGTRLTVL.

A few counts support this clonotype. The V gene is TRBV20-1, the J gene TRBJ2-7; TRBD2 matches at 13 bases. CDR1 and CDR2 (germline): DFQATT, SNEGSKA (reference sequence). J was trimmed by 5 bases and V by 6 bases; bases with no gene match: 7. The CDR3 contains 14 residues. For the CDR3, the DNA is TGCAGTGCCACGGGACTAGCGGGATCTGACGAGCAGTACTTC. This encodes CSATGLAGSDEQYF.

This clonotype has more than one count but fewer than ten. The gene calls are TRBV7-9 and TRBJ2-1; D unclear. Trimming shortened V by 9 bases and J by 4 bases, and 16 bases separated the two germline ends. This CDR3 region has 14 residues. Germline CDR1 reads SEHNR; CDR2 reads FQNEAQ (reference sequence). The CDR3 loop reads CASSAGGTYNEQFF. As DNA, the CDR3 is TGTGCCAGTTCCGCTGGCGGAACATACAATGAGCAGTTCTTC.

This clonotype has more than one count but fewer than ten. The chain joins TRBV11-2 to TRBJ1-5; the D gene is possibly TRBD1 (5 bases). There are 16 residues in the CDR3. The V gene's germline CDR1 is SGHAT and CDR2 FQNNGV. The V and J ends lost 5 bases and 2 bases respectively, with 16 bases between them. CDR3 nucleotide sequence: TGTGCCAGCAGCCCCGGGGCACGCTTGGGCAATCAGCCCCAGCATTTT. The encoded protein is CASSPGARLGNQPQHF.

In its sample, this clonotype was seen a few times. This chain connects TRBV20-1 to TRBJ2-3; 8 positions match TRBD2. After removal of 5 bases from V and 3 bases from J, the junction contained 4 bases not matched to a gene. Germline V gives CDR1 DFQATT, CDR2 SNEGSKA (reference sequence). This CDR3 contains 13 residues. In DNA form, the CDR3 reads TGCAGTGCTGTCAGCGGGAGTACAGATACGCAGTATTTT. It encodes CSAVSGSTDTQYF.

This clonotype was detected once. V usage is TRBV27 and J usage is TRBJ2-1; the D gene is possibly TRBD1 (5 bases). Germline CDR1 MNHEY, CDR2 SMNVEV (reference sequence). The CDR3 loop spans 15 amino acids. V dropped 2 bases and J dropped 1 base, with 9 bases sitting between them. CDR3 coding DNA: TGTGCCAGCAGTTTAAGGGGCAGATCCTACAATGAGCAGTTCTTC. Translation: CASSLRGRSYNEQFF.

This clonotype came up a few times. The V call is TRBV12-3 or TRBV12-4, the J call TRBJ2-7; possibly TRBD2 for D (6 bases). The CDR3 has 13 residues. Between the trimmed V and J ends, which lost 4 bases and 7 bases, there was a span of 14 bases. The DNA for the CDR3 is TGTGCCAGCAGTTCCGACCGGGCGGGGGAGCAGTACTTC. This encodes CASSSDRAGEQYF.

This sequence joins TRBV20-1 and TRBJ2-5, with TRBD2 matching 7 bases. The trim removed 0 bases at V and 1 base at J, leaving 11 bases unmatched. The length of the CDR3 is 17 residues. The germline V gene encodes CDR1 DFQATT and CDR2 SNEGSKA (reference sequence). CDR3 in amino acids: CSARDWGLSGGQETQYF. The DNA of the CDR3 is TGCAGTGCTAGAGATTGGGGACTTTCGGGGGGCCAAGAGACCCAGTACTTC.

The chain has TRBV7-3 and TRBJ2-7, with TRBD2 matching over 10 bases. This CDR3 has 13 residues. From germline, CDR1 is SGHTA and CDR2 FQGTGA. After removal of 5 bases from V and 6 bases from J, the junction contained 4 bases not matched to a gene. This chain's CDR3 is CASSASGGFEQYF. CDR3 coding DNA: TGTGCCAGCAGCGCTAGCGGGGGCTTCGAGCAGTACTTC.